The 8 T cell receptor beta chains given below trace back to one sample, sequenced in a study of untreated major depressive disorder. Profiled with immunoSEQ multiplex PCR; TCRdb holds only in-frame clones, not every one. The top ten clones hold roughly 0.44% of a sample with approximately 21,000 clones, roughly 91% of them seen once. Sequencing used CD4+ T cells from PBMCs. Receptor source: a woman aged 40 to 50 in good health.

This rearrangement joins TRBV28 to TRBJ2-2; TRBD2 is a possible D gene (5 bases). This CDR3 is 18 amino acids long. Deletions cut 5 bases from V and 0 bases from J, with 19 bases between. Germline CDR1 reads MDHEN; CDR2 reads SYDVKM. DNA for the CDR3: TGTGCCAGCAGTCTAAGCGGCCGGGCGGGCCCGAACACCGGGGAGCTGTTTTTT. Amino acid sequence: CASSLSGRAGPNTGELFF.

CDR3 amino acids: CASSGTSGEPFQETQYF. In nucleotides, the CDR3 is TGCGCCAGCAGCGGGACTAGCGGGGAGCCTTTCCAAGAGACCCAGTACTTC. This chain joins TRBV5-1 and TRBJ2-5, with 13 positions matching TRBD2. The germline CDR1 and CDR2 sequences are SGHRS and YFSETQ. The CDR3 length is 17 residues. J gave up 1 base and V 4 bases, and 7 bases lay outside the gene matches.

The chain has TRBV7-2 and TRBJ2-1; D may be TRBD2 (6 bases). Per germline, CDR1 SGHTA and CDR2 FQGNSA. V lost 3 bases and J 9 bases, leaving 12 bases between the germline ends. This CDR3 spans 13 amino acids. CDR3 nucleotides: TGTGCCAGCAGCTTTAAGGAAGCGGGTGAGCAGTTCTTC. This codes for CASSFKEAGEQFF. Full variable domain (outside the CDR3, taken from reference TRBV7-2 and TRBJ2-1): GAGVSQSPSNKVTEKGKDVELRCDPISGHTALYWYRQSLGQGLEFLIYFQGNSAPDKSGLPSDRFSAERTGGSVSTLTIQRTQQEDSAVYLCASSFKEAGEQFFGPGTRLTVL.

The chain uses TRBV5-6 and TRBJ2-4; D is tentatively TRBD1 or TRBD2 (5 bases each). Germline V gives CDR1 SGHDT, CDR2 YYEEEE. CDR3 length: 14 residues. Trimming shortened V by 2 bases and J by 5 bases, and 11 bases separated the two germline ends. CDR3 in amino acids: CASSFWLGENIQYF. The CDR3 nucleotides are TGTGCCAGCAGCTTTTGGTTGGGGGAAAACATTCAGTACTTC. The full variable domain, rest sourced from reference TRBV5-6 and TRBJ2-4, is DAGVTQSPTHLIKTRGQQVTLRCSPKSGHDTVSWYQQALGQGPQFIFQYYEEEERQRGNFPDRFSGHQFPNYSSELNVNALLLGDSALYLCASSFWLGENIQYFGAGTRLSVL.

This clone showed up just once. The J gene is TRBJ2-1, the V gene TRBV18, with D perhaps TRBD1 (5 bases). The CDR3 spans 13 residues. V lost 0 bases and J lost 5, with 5 bases in between. CDR1 and CDR2 (germline): KGHSH, LQKENI. CDR3 residues: CASSPPGHNEQFF. In nucleotides, the CDR3 is TGTGCCAGCTCACCACCGGGGCACAATGAGCAGTTCTTC.

The rearrangement uses TRBV19 and TRBJ1-5, with D tentatively TRBD1 (5 bases). Trimming pared 3 bases from V and 2 bases from J, leaving 8 bases between. The CDR3 is 14 residues long. Germline loops: CDR1 LNHDA, CDR2 SQIVND (reference sequence). The CDR3 region has the DNA TGTGCCAGTAGTATCTCGGGGGGCAATCAGCCCCAGCATTTT. Translated, it gives CASSISGGNQPQHF.

The chain carries TRBV7-2 and TRBJ1-2; D remains ambiguous. Germline V lookup: CDR1 SGHTA, CDR2 FQGNSA. The CDR3 length is 15 residues. V gave up 4 bases and J gave up 0 bases, with 12 bases separating them. The CDR3 bases are TGTGCCAGCAGCTGGGATGGTACGTCTAACTATGGCTACACCTTC. It yields the protein CASSWDGTSNYGYTF.

The rearrangement joins TRBV4-1 to TRBJ1-3, with no clear D. Germline CDR1 reads MGHRA; CDR2 reads YSYEKL. The CDR3 covers 11 residues. V dropped 1 base and J dropped 8 bases, with 3 bases sitting between them. CDR3 amino acids: CASSQVDTIYF. The CDR3 DNA reads as TGCGCCAGCAGCCAAGTGGACACCATATATTTT.